This T cell receptor (beta chain) was sequenced in a study of blood T cell repertoires in COVID-19. Whole-study context: The origin of the acute and convalescent COVID-19 samples was the United States, Italy and Spain. In each case, the material was cDNA or gDNA derived from T cells, B-cell-depleted T cells, or PBMCs.

CDR3 length: 15 residues. The junction had 8 bases not matched to a gene; V was cut back by 5 bases and J by 2 bases. The germline CDR1 and CDR2 sequences are SGHNT and YENEEA. Seattle participants joined during active infection and were tracked over time. In the original analysis: Amplification with reference gene primers provided the estimates of nucleated cell counts. Data came from immunoSEQ multiplex PCR; TCRdb stores just in-frame clones and leaves some out. Clone size and the V and J calls come from that table; the DNA yielded D and trimming. The top ten clones hold roughly 10% of a sample with hundreds of thousands of clones, about 90% of them seen once.

V is TRBV11-3 and J is TRBJ1-1, with 7 positions matching TRBD1. This TCR was recovered from a woman younger than 45 with COVID-19, enrolled during active disease. The sample was peripheral blood. The chain's CDR3 is CASSLPQGFNTEAFF. The CDR3 nucleotides are TGTGCCAGCAGCCTACCACAGGGGTTTAACACTGAAGCTTTCTTT. Filled out from reference TRBV11-3 and TRBJ1-1, the complete variable domain reads EAGVVQSPRYKIIEKKQPVAFWCNPISGHNTLYWYLQNLGQGPELLIRYENEEAVDDSQLPKDRFSAERLKGVDSTLKIQPAELGDSAVYLCASSLPQGFNTEAFFGQGTRLTVV.